The TCR beta chain described here comes from a study of T cells in placental villitis. Sequencing used immunoSEQ v4. The repertoire was sequenced with immunoSEQ multiplex PCR; TCRdb's copy has only in-frame clones and lacks some. The sample carries several thousand clones, roughly 78% recorded once. In regard to this clone: Its antigen is unidentified.

Study findings and constraints: Infectious CMV placentae carried more CMV-specific clones (around 0.01) than villitis of unknown etiology (roughly 0.001).

Several unmatched placentae had confirmed cytomegalovirus or Toxoplasma gondii villitis. The specimen sequenced was placental tissue containing maternal and fetal cells. The sequence derives from a human patient with infectious villitis; the placental T cells may come from both mother and fetus.

CDR3 protein: CASSEVAGGSYEQYF. The CDR3 nucleotides are TGTGCCAGCAGTGAAGTCGCGGGGGGCTCCTACGAGCAGTACTTC. The chain combines TRBV2 with TRBJ2-5; TRBD2 matches at 8 bases. The J call is uncertain, as TRBJ2-7 better fits the DNA end. The CDR3 extends over 15 amino acids. Germline CDR1 and CDR2: SNHLY and FYNNEI.